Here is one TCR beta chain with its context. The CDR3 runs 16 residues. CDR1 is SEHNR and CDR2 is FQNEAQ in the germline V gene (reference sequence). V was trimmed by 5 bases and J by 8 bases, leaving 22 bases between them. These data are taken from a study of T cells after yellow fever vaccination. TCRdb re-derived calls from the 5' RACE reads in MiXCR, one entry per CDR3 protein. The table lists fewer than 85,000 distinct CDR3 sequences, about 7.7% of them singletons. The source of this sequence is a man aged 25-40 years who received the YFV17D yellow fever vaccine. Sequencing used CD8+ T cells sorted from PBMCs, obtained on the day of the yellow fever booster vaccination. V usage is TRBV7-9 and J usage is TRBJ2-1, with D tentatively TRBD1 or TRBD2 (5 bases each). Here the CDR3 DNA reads TGTGCCAGCAGCCCCCCCGAGGGGAGTTACATCGATGAGCAGTTCTTC. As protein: CASSPPEGSYIDEQFF.